What follows are 32 T cell receptor beta chains derived from one specimen sequenced in a study of PD-L1 blockade in urothelial cancer. The method was immunoSEQ multiplex PCR; TCRdb's version includes in-frame clones alone and lacks a portion of them. This sample has roughly 40,000 clones, with roughly four fifths found just once. Sequences were derived from PBMCs, sampled around atezolizumab (anti-PD-L1) treatment. These receptors came from a man aged 65 to 85 with urothelial cancer.

The chain recombines TRBV4-2 with TRBJ2-5, with 8 bases aligning to TRBD1. The germline CDR1 and CDR2 sequences are LGHNA and YNFKEQ. The CDR3 extends over 15 amino acids. The V gene end was trimmed by 4 bases and the J gene end by 5 bases; junction bases not matched to a gene: 9. The CDR3 here is CASSPGTGGGETQYF. The CDR3 DNA is TGTGCCAGCAGCCCTGGGACAGGCGGTGGTGAGACCCAGTACTTC.

On this clone itself: At one end, the junction sequence differs from germline, possibly due to a read error. V usage is TRBV7-7 and J usage is TRBJ2-1; D might be TRBD2 (5 bases). The CDR3 covers 12 residues. The V gene's germline CDR1 is SSHAT and CDR2 FNYEAQ (reference sequence). CDR3 amino acids: CASSRDGNEQFF. The CDR3 DNA reads as TGTGCTAGCAGCCGGGATGGCAATGAGCAGTTCTTC.

The chain employs TRBV7-8 and TRBJ1-4, with 8 bases lining up with TRBD1. Losses at the gene ends were 1 base for V and 5 bases for J; bases not matched to a gene: 0. This CDR3 has 14 residues. Germline V gives CDR1 SGHVS, CDR2 FQNEAQ. The CDR3 region is CASSLGQGNEKLFF. The CDR3 nucleotides are TGTGCCAGCAGCTTAGGACAGGGGAATGAAAAACTGTTTTTT.

The table lists this clone with a few counts. V and J are TRBV5-1 and TRBJ1-2; 9 positions agree with TRBD1. The CDR3 runs 15 residues. Germline CDR1 is SGHRS and CDR2 is YFSETQ. V lost 2 bases, J lost 6 bases, and 8 bases stayed unmatched. The DNA for the CDR3 is TGCGCCAGCAGCTTTGCGGCACAGGGGGCAAATGGCTACACCTTC. Translated: CASSFAAQGANGYTF. Drawing the rest from reference TRBV5-1 and TRBJ1-2, the complete variable domain is KAGVTQTPRYLIKTRGQQVTLSCSPISGHRSVSWYQQTPGQGLQFLFEYFSETQRNKGNFPGRFSGRQFSNSRSEMNVSTLELGDSALYLCASSFAAQGANGYTFGSGTRLTVV.

For the CDR3, the DNA is TGTGCCAGCAGTGGACTTCTGAACACTGAAGCTTTCTTT. It encodes CASSGLLNTEAFF. The V gene is TRBV2, the J gene TRBJ1-1; D gene ambiguous. Germline V CDR1 and CDR2: SNHLY, FYNNEI. V gave up 4 bases and J gave up 0 bases, with 6 bases separating them. The length of the CDR3 is 13 residues.

The rearrangement links TRBV5-8 to TRBJ2-1, with D possibly TRBD2 on 6 matching bases. V was shortened by 0 bases and J by 1 base, with 11 bases between the two germline ends. Germline CDR1 is SGHTS and CDR2 is YDEGEE. The CDR3 extends over 16 amino acids. The CDR3 reads CASSLGGGSSYNEQFF. DNA for the CDR3: TGTGCCAGCAGCTTGGGAGGAGGGTCTTCCTACAATGAGCAGTTCTTC.

Only one count was recorded for this clone. The rearrangement uses TRBV4-1 and TRBJ2-5; 16 nucleotides line up with TRBD2. V was pared by 3 bases and J by 5 bases, with 6 bases of the junction left unmatched. The CDR3 totals 17 residues. Germline CDR1 MGHRA, CDR2 YSYEKL. The CDR3 here is CASSQGTSGRGLETQYF. In DNA form, the CDR3 reads TGCGCCAGCAGCCAGGGGACTAGCGGGAGGGGATTGGAGACCCAGTACTTC.

This clone was seen more than once but under ten times. This sequence joins TRBV14 and TRBJ1-1, with a possible D match to TRBD1 (5 bases). The CDR3 has 13 amino acids. Germline V gene sequence: CDR1 SGHDN, CDR2 FVKESK. The V end was cut by 4 bases, the J end by 1 base, with 7 bases between. This chain's CDR3 is CASSLTGNTEAFF. In DNA, the CDR3 is TGTGCCAGCAGCCTTACAGGGAACACTGAAGCTTTCTTT.

The chain joins TRBV4-3 to TRBJ2-4, with D unresolved. Trimming took off 2 bases at V and 3 bases at J, with 23 bases between the two ends. Germline loops: CDR1 LGHNA, CDR2 YSLEER. The CDR3 runs to 19 residues. The CDR3 here is CASSQYPAKQSVGKNIQYF. The CDR3 DNA reads as TGCGCCAGCAGCCAATATCCGGCAAAACAGTCTGTTGGCAAAAACATTCAGTACTTC.

V and J are TRBV27 and TRBJ2-5, with D possibly being TRBD2 (5 bases). Trimming took 2 bases from V and 2 from J, leaving 12 bases between them. The CDR3 is 15 residues long. Germline lookup yields CDR1 MNHEY and CDR2 SMNVEV (reference sequence). As DNA, the CDR3 is TGTGCCAGCAGTTTAAATCCGCCGGGACAAGAGACCCAGTACTTC. This sequence encodes CASSLNPPGQETQYF.

This chain uses TRBV11-1 with TRBJ2-7; a weak D match, TRBD1 (5 bases). V lost 1 base and J lost 5, with 12 bases in between. The germline V gene encodes CDR1 SGHAT and CDR2 FQDESV (reference sequence). CDR3 size: 14 residues. CDR3 loop: CASSLERQSHEQYF. The CDR3 bases are TGTGCCAGCAGCTTAGAACGACAGAGCCACGAGCAGTACTTC.

The chain recombines TRBV4-2 with TRBJ2-1; a weak D match, TRBD2 (6 bases). V lost 1 base, J lost 8 bases, and 12 bases lay in between. Per the germline V gene, CDR1 is LGHNA and CDR2 is YNFKEQ. There are 14 residues in the CDR3. The CDR3 DNA is TGTGCCAGCAGCCAAGCGGGAGAGGTGTATGAGCAGTTCTTC. Its translation: CASSQAGEVYEQFF.

This chain connects TRBV13 to TRBJ2-7, with TRBD2 matching 10 bases. This CDR3 region has 16 residues. Unmatched junction bases numbered 10, after V lost 1 base and J lost 7 bases. Germline-derived CDR1 and CDR2 are PRHDT and FYEKMQ (reference sequence). The CDR3: CASSLAGTSALKEQYF. CDR3 nucleotides: TGTGCCAGCAGCTTAGCAGGGACTAGCGCACTTAAAGAGCAGTACTTC.

This clone was found once. This sequence joins TRBV5-1 and TRBJ2-1; TRBD1 matches 9 bases. CDR1 and CDR2 from the germline V gene are SGHRS and YFSETQ. This CDR3 is built from 18 residues. The V and J ends lost 4 bases and 0 bases, in that order; junction bases with no gene match: 11. The DNA of the CDR3 is TGCGCCAGCAGCCTAAACAGGGGGCAGGGGTTCTCCTACAATGAGCAGTTCTTC. Translating gives CASSLNRGQGFSYNEQFF.

In nucleotides, the CDR3 is TGTGCCAGCATGGAACAGGGGCTAACCGCTGAAGCTTTCTTT. Encoded protein: CASMEQGLTAEAFF. V gene TRBV28 combines with J gene TRBJ1-1; 7 bases align to TRBD1. The V gene end was trimmed by 7 bases and the J gene end by 6 bases; junction bases not matched to a gene: 11. CDR3 size: 14 residues. Germline V gives CDR1 MDHEN, CDR2 SYDVKM.

V is TRBV7-2 and J is TRBJ1-1; tentative D call: TRBD1 (6 bases). Germline loops: CDR1 SGHTA, CDR2 FQGNSA. The CDR3 spans 14 residues. Trimming stripped 8 bases from V and 5 bases from J, with 18 bases between. CDR3: CASGISQGVTEAFF. The CDR3 DNA sequence: TGTGCCAGCGGCATATCACAGGGAGTAACTGAAGCTTTCTTT.

The chain carries TRBV2 and TRBJ2-1, with TRBD1 as a possible D gene (6 bases). The CDR3 extends over 12 amino acids. Germline lookup yields CDR1 SNHLY and CDR2 FYNNEI. The V gene lost 5 bases and the J gene lost 4 bases, with 6 bases spanning the gap. The CDR3, as DNA: TGTGCCAGCAGTACAGGGTACAATGAGCAGTTCTTC. Encoded protein: CASSTGYNEQFF.

The chain employs TRBV19 and TRBJ2-3; tentatively, D is TRBD2 (6 bases). Germline CDR1 LNHDA, CDR2 SQIVND (reference sequence). This CDR3 contains 15 residues. V lost 6 bases, J lost 1 base, and 14 bases lay in between. In nucleotides, the CDR3 is TGTGCCAGTAGCGCTCGGGAGACCGGCACAGATACGCAGTATTTT. Translation: CASSARETGTDTQYF.

The rearrangement uses TRBV5-6 and TRBJ2-7; no definite D call. This CDR3 has 17 residues. CDR1 and CDR2 from the germline V gene are SGHDT and YYEEEE. The V end lost 2 bases, the J end lost 2 bases, and 20 bases lay between the germline ends. The CDR3 region is CASSFNGVRHGAYEQYF. In nucleotides, the CDR3 is TGTGCCAGCAGCTTTAATGGCGTTCGGCACGGAGCCTACGAGCAGTACTTC.

The chain joins TRBV28 to TRBJ2-7; D is perhaps TRBD2 (5 bases). Trimming removed 1 base from V and 4 bases from J, with 14 bases in between. Germline V gene sequence: CDR1 MDHEN, CDR2 SYDVKM. The CDR3 contains 15 residues. CDR3 residues: CASSLSGGSRYEQYF. CDR3 sequence (DNA): TGTGCCAGCAGTTTATCAGGTGGGAGTCGTTACGAGCAGTACTTC.

V is TRBV27 and J is TRBJ1-2; D not resolved. The ends were cut back, 4 bases at V and 3 bases at J, with 12 bases in the middle. The length of the CDR3 is 14 residues. The V gene's germline CDR1 is MNHEY and CDR2 SMNVEV (reference sequence). CDR3 nucleotide sequence: TGTGCCAGCAGTTCCGAGGGAGGGCACTATGGCTACACCTTC. It encodes CASSSEGGHYGYTF.

The gene calls are TRBV6-1 and TRBJ1-4; D gene uncertain. Trimming stripped 7 bases from V and 4 bases from J, with 7 bases between. This CDR3 region has 12 residues. Germline lookup yields CDR1 MNHNS and CDR2 SASEGT. The CDR3 region has the DNA TGTGCCAGCAATCGGGTTAATGAAAAACTGTTTTTT. Translated: CASNRVNEKLFF.

CDR3 nucleotide sequence: TGTGCCAGTAGTTGGACTAGCGGGAGTGTCCGGACCGGGGAGCTGTTTTTT. It is translated as CASSWTSGSVRTGELFF. V and J are TRBV19 and TRBJ2-2, with 13 bases fitting TRBD2. With V trimmed by 5 bases and J by 5 bases, 8 bases remained unmatched. CDR1 and CDR2 (germline): LNHDA, SQIVND (reference sequence). The CDR3 runs 17 residues.

This clone was seen a single time. The J gene is TRBJ2-1, the V gene TRBV29-1, with TRBD2 matching over 11 bases. The CDR3 contains 15 residues. The germline V gene encodes CDR1 SQVTM and CDR2 ANQGSEA. J was trimmed by 4 bases and V by 7 bases; bases with no gene match: 9. The CDR3 DNA sequence: TGCAGCGGATCCCAACTAGCGGGAGTATACAATGAGCAGTTCTTC. Protein sequence: CSGSQLAGVYNEQFF.

V usage is TRBV4-3 and J usage is TRBJ1-2; possible D gene TRBD1, 6 bases. This CDR3 spans 15 amino acids. Germline V gives CDR1 LGHNA, CDR2 YSLEER. Trimming left V 0 bases short and J 6 bases short, with 14 bases between. The CDR3: CASSQDPQGSNGYTF. As DNA, the CDR3 is TGCGCCAGCAGCCAAGACCCCCAGGGGTCGAATGGCTACACCTTC.

The chain joins TRBV5-1 to TRBJ2-7, with 7 bases lining up with TRBD1. The V and J ends lost 3 bases and 6 bases, in that order; junction bases with no gene match: 9. Germline V CDR1 and CDR2: SGHRS, YFSETQ. The CDR3 is 14 residues long. DNA of the CDR3: TGCGCCAGCAGCTCAACAGGGGATTGGGTCGAGCAGTACTTC. Amino acid sequence: CASSSTGDWVEQYF.

The V gene is TRBV10-3, the J gene TRBJ1-2, with a possible D match to TRBD1 (5 bases). This CDR3 contains 14 residues. The germline V gene encodes CDR1 ENHRY and CDR2 SYGVKD. V shed 5 bases and J shed 4 bases, with 14 bases lying between them. The CDR3 DNA reads as TGTGCCATCAGTAACAGGCCCACCAGCTATGGCTACACCTTC. Its translation: CAISNRPTSYGYTF.

This chain joins TRBV29-1 and TRBJ2-2, with a tentative D call TRBD2 (6 bases). The length of the CDR3 is 13 residues. The V gene's germline CDR1 is SQVTM and CDR2 ANQGSEA. V lost 6 bases to trimming and J lost 4 bases, with 12 bases between them. CDR3 sequence reads: CSVRGGGTGELFF. The DNA of the CDR3 is TGCAGCGTGCGGGGAGGTGGCACCGGGGAGCTGTTTTTT.

The chain has TRBV5-1 and TRBJ2-7, with 13 nucleotides matching TRBD2. Per germline, CDR1 SGHRS and CDR2 YFSETQ. V lost 4 bases, J lost 4 bases, and 17 bases stayed unmatched. This CDR3 is 19 amino acids long. Here the CDR3 reads CASSQLGGVGLAGVYEQYF. CDR3 nucleotide sequence: TGCGCCAGCAGCCAACTCGGGGGAGTCGGACTAGCGGGAGTGTACGAGCAGTACTTC.

This clone was seen a few times. The chain joins TRBV7-9 to TRBJ2-7; 9 positions agree with TRBD2. There are 13 residues in the CDR3. Germline V gene lookup returns CDR1 SEHNR and CDR2 FQNEAQ (reference sequence). V trimming: 4 bases; J trimming: 6 bases; junction bases outside the gene matches: 4. CDR3 DNA sequence: TGTGCCAGCAGCTACTCGACTAGCGGCGAGCAGTACTTC. Residues: CASSYSTSGEQYF.

This clone was observed a single time. The chain uses TRBV11-1 and TRBJ1-4; TRBD1 aligns across 9 bases. The CDR3 contains 14 residues. After removal of 8 bases from V and 6 bases from J, the junction contained 7 bases not matched to a gene. Germline values: CDR1 SGHAT, CDR2 FQDESV (reference sequence). The CDR3, as DNA: TGTGCCAGCGGATTTGACAGGGGGGATGAAAAACTGTTTTTT. Translated, it gives CASGFDRGDEKLFF.

This clone appeared a single time. V and J are TRBV5-1 and TRBJ1-4, with D perhaps matching TRBD1 (5 bases). Germline loops: CDR1 SGHRS, CDR2 YFSETQ. With 2 bases removed from V and 7 bases from J, the gap between germline ends came to 18 bases. This CDR3 region has 16 residues. As DNA, the CDR3 is TGCGCCAGCAGCTTATCCTCGGGGGGGTCCCGTGAAAAACTGTTTTTT. As protein: CASSLSSGGSREKLFF.